The T cell receptor beta chain described here comes from a study of shared T cell receptors in the human thymus. The CDR3 is made up of 19 amino acids. The V and J ends lost 4 bases and 0 bases, in that order; junction bases with no gene match: 14. The germline gives CDR1 LGHNA, CDR2 YSLEER. TCRdb's table, derived via immunoSEQ multiplex PCR, lists solely in-frame clones and lacks some. The table includes roughly 700,000 clones, 88% detected once. In addition, the sample was reused for a study of human thymus T cells. That paper states: Resections that were taken during corrective heart surgery supplied the thymus tissue. Thymic as well as blood repertoires seemed to favor certain V and J genes unevenly. Related reports documented highly overlapping thymic repertoires among unrelated individuals.

The V and J genes are TRBV4-3 and TRBJ1-1, with 10 nucleotides matching TRBD1. The sequence derives from a boy in the first two years of life with a congenital heart defect. Sequenced sample: thymocytes. This chain's CDR3 is CASSPVKAGTGELNTEAFF. The DNA of the CDR3 is TGCGCCAGCAGCCCAGTCAAAGCCGGGACAGGGGAATTGAACACTGAAGCTTTCTTT.